The clone carrying this TCR beta chain was detected ten times or more. This specimen comes from a study of blood T cell repertoires in COVID-19. Repertoires were generated with immunoSEQ multiplex PCR, while TCRdb's copy carries only in-frame clones and drops some. The sample yields some 510,000 clones, 85% to 90% seen once. Trimming removed 2 bases at V and 5 bases at J, with 13 bases between. Germline loops: CDR1 SGHTA, CDR2 FQGNSA. This CDR3 spans 14 amino acids. Participant-given clinical history determined each cohort assignment. Recovered status in Cohort 3 required two negative PCRs, clearance, or symptom resolution.

The clonotype was recovered from a middle-aged woman who had recovered from COVID-19. The chain employs TRBV7-2 and TRBJ2-7; maybe TRBD2 (6 bases). Input material: PBMCs or T cells enriched from blood (not recorded which). The CDR3 loop reads CASSLTAGRHEQYF. CDR3 nucleotide sequence: TGTGCCAGCAGCTTAACGGCGGGGCGGCACGAGCAGTACTTC.